The T cell receptor beta chain under discussion was sequenced for a study of cytomegalovirus exposure and HLA in healthy donors. Study outcomes and limitations: Specificity for CMV antigens was confirmed in vitro for a few of the CMV-associated chains.

The CDR3 contains 18 residues. Trimming removed 5 bases from V and 1 base from J; junction bases left unmatched: 7. Germline V gene lookup returns CDR1 SGHTA and CDR2 FQGNSA. 60 Vbeta and 13 Jbeta primers were used in PCR. Measured with immunoSEQ multiplex PCR; TCRdb has only the in-frame clones, and not every one. Of 150,000 to 200,000 clones listed, roughly 79% are singletons. Of note for this clone: The antigen is undetermined.

Sequenced: PBMCs. The chain recombines TRBV7-2 with TRBJ2-6; 11 bases map to TRBD2. The receptor was isolated from a middle-aged woman in good health and CMV-seropositive. CDR3 coding DNA: TGTGCCAGCAGCGATAATAGCGGGGGGGCTTCTGGGGCCAACGTCCTGACTTTC. This sequence encodes CASSDNSGGASGANVLTF.